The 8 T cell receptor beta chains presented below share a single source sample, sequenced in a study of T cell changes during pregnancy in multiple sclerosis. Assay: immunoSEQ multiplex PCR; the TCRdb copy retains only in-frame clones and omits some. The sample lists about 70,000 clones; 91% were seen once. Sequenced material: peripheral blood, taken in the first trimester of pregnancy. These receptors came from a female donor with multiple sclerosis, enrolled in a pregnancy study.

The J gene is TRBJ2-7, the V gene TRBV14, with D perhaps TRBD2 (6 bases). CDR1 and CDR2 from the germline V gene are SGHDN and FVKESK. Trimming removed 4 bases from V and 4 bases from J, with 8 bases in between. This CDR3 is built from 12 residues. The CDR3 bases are TGTGCCAGCAGCCGGGGACTTTACGAGCAGTACTTC. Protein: CASSRGLYEQYF.

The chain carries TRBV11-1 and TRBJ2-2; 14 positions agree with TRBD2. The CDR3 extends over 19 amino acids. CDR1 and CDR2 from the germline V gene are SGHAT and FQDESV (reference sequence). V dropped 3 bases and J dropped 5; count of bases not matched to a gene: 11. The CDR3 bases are TGTGCCAGCAGCTTGTACGGGACTAGCGGGAGTGGGAGAACCGGGGAGCTGTTTTTT. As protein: CASSLYGTSGSGRTGELFF.

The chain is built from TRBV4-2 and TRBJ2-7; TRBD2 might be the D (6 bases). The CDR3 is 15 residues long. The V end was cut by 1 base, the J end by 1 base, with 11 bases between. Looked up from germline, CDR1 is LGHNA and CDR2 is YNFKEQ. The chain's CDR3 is CASSQVWDSSYEQYF. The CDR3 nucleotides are TGTGCCAGCAGCCAAGTGTGGGACTCGTCCTACGAGCAGTACTTC.

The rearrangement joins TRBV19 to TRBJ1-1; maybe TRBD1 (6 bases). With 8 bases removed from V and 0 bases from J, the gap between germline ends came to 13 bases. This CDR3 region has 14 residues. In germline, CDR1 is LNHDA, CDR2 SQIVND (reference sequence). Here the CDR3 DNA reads TGTGCCAGTGTTAGGGACAAGGTGAACACTGAAGCTTTCTTT. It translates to CASVRDKVNTEAFF.

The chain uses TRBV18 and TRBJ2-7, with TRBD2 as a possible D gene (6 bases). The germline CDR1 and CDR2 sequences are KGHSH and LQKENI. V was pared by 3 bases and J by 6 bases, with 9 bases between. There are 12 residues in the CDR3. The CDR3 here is CASSPGDSEQYF. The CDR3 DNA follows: TGTGCCAGCTCACCGGGGGACTCCGAGCAGTACTTC.

CDR3 bases: TGTGCCAGCACAGGGAATTTCGATCAGCCCCAGCATTTT. Translated: CASTGNFDQPQHF. This chain connects TRBV6-1 to TRBJ1-5, with D possibly being TRBD1 (5 bases). This CDR3 is 13 amino acids long. CDR1 and CDR2 from the germline V gene are MNHNS and SASEGT. V was trimmed by 7 bases and J by 5 bases, leaving 12 bases between them.

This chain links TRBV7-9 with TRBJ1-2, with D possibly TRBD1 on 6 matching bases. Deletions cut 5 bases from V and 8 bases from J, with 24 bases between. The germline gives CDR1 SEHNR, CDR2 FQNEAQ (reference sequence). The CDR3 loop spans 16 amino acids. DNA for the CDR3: TGTGCCAGCAGCCCCCTGGGAGATGCGGGGGGCGGGGGCTACACCTTC. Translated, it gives CASSPLGDAGGGGYTF.

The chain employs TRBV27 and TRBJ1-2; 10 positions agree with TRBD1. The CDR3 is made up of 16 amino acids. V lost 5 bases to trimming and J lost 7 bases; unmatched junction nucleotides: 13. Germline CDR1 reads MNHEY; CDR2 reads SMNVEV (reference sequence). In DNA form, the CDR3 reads TGTGCCAGCAGTCCGACCCTCGGACAGGGGGTGTTTGGCTACACCTTC. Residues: CASSPTLGQGVFGYTF.